What follows are 22 T cell receptor beta chains derived from one specimen sequenced in a study of blood T cells in healthy people across ages (dated by TCRdb to 2013 to 2016). Library method: 5' RACE. Sequencing took place on an Illumina HiSeq 2500. A second PCR of roughly 7 to 11 cycles was performed with a sample-barcoded 5' primer and a J-beta primer mix. TCRdb reprocessed the public reads (quality trimming at Q25 with fastp, clone calling with MiXCR) and kept in-frame beta chains. Every entry covers one CDR3 protein and lists the most common genes and DNA from its rows. A total of some 800,000 distinct CDR3 sequences appear in this sample, 20% to 30% of them only once. The top ten hold under 4.5% of the sample. The sample also formed part of further work on T cells of mothers and their children.

Sequencing used blood. Receptor source: a boy between 10 and 17 years old in good health.

This clonotype has more than one count but fewer than ten. This chain uses TRBV6-1 with TRBJ2-1; possible D gene TRBD1, 5 bases. The CDR3 loop spans 14 amino acids. Germline CDR1 is MNHNS and CDR2 is SASEGT. V was clipped by 2 bases and J by 5 bases, with 10 bases between them. CDR3 region: CASSEIQANNEQFF. CDR3 in DNA: TGTGCCAGCAGTGAAATACAGGCGAACAATGAGCAGTTCTTC.

This clonotype appeared a few times. The V and J genes are TRBV15 and TRBJ1-2; 10 bases fit TRBD1. This CDR3 has 16 residues. CDR1 LNHNV and CDR2 YYDKDF come from the germline V gene (reference sequence). V lost 1 base to trimming and J lost 3 bases; unmatched junction nucleotides: 5. CDR3 residues: CATSRADRGLDYGYTF. Here the CDR3 DNA reads TGTGCCACCAGCAGAGCCGACAGGGGGCTAGACTATGGCTACACCTTC.

This clonotype was picked up a small number of times. The CDR3 coding sequence is TGTGCCAGCAGCCAAGGGCTAGAGCGGCGGGAGACCCAGTACTTC. Translating gives CASSQGLERRETQYF. The chain couples TRBV3-1 to TRBJ2-5, with TRBD2 as a possible D gene (5 bases). Trimming took off 1 base at V and 5 bases at J, with 14 bases between the two ends. CDR3 length equals 15 residues. Germline CDR1 and CDR2: LGHDT and YNNKEL (reference sequence).

This clonotype was seen ten or more times. The DNA of the CDR3 is TGCGCCAGCAGCCAATCCCGGGAATTAGGCAATCAGCCCCAGCATTTT. This translates into CASSQSRELGNQPQHF. The gene calls are TRBV4-3 and TRBJ1-5; unclear D gene. This CDR3 spans 16 amino acids. Trimming took off 2 bases at V and 2 bases at J, with 13 bases between the two ends. Germline CDR1 is LGHNA and CDR2 is YSLEER.

The J gene is TRBJ2-3, the V gene TRBV7-2; no clear D. V was shortened by 3 bases and J by 4 bases, with 11 bases between the two germline ends. The germline gives CDR1 SGHTA, CDR2 FQGNSA. The CDR3 covers 14 residues. CDR3 in amino acids: CASSFRLLADTQYF. For the CDR3, the DNA is TGTGCCAGCAGCTTCCGCTTATTGGCAGATACGCAGTATTTT.

The chain links TRBV10-3 to TRBJ1-4; TRBD1 is a possible D gene (5 bases). Between the trimmed V and J ends, which lost 4 bases and 11 bases, there was a span of 23 bases. Germline V lookup: CDR1 ENHRY, CDR2 SYGVKD. This CDR3 is built from 16 residues. The CDR3 coding sequence is TGTGCCATCAGTGGGACAACGAAAACCCCTATGAGGAAACTGTTTTTT. Protein: CAISGTTKTPMRKLFF.

This clonotype was seen a few times. This chain uses TRBV20-1 with TRBJ2-5; 7 bases line up with TRBD1. V dropped 0 bases and J dropped 5; count of bases not matched to a gene: 9. In germline, CDR1 is DFQATT, CDR2 SNEGSKA (reference sequence). This CDR3 is built from 15 residues. CDR3 loop: CSARDSAQGTETQYF. DNA of the CDR3: TGCAGTGCTAGAGATTCAGCACAGGGGACGGAGACCCAGTACTTC.

The chain uses TRBV6-2 or TRBV6-3 and TRBJ2-7; no clear D gene. The germline CDR1 and CDR2 sequences are MNHEY and SVGEGT. Between the trimmed V and J ends, which lost 4 bases and 5 bases, there was a span of 15 bases. CDR3 size: 14 residues. CDR3 DNA sequence: TGTGCCAGCAGTTGGACCGAGCCCCCTGACGAGCAGTACTTC. It codes for CASSWTEPPDEQYF.

The V and J genes are TRBV20-1 and TRBJ1-2, with D perhaps TRBD1 (5 bases). Germline assignment: CDR1 DFQATT and CDR2 SNEGSKA (reference sequence). CDR3 length equals 13 residues. The V and J ends lost 6 bases and 5 bases respectively, with 16 bases between them. The CDR3 nucleotides read TGCAGTGCGGCGGACAATCCACGGTATGGCTACACCTTC. Translation: CSAADNPRYGYTF.

This clonotype was picked up a small number of times. This chain joins TRBV10-3 and TRBJ2-3; no clear D. Germline CDR1 ENHRY, CDR2 SYGVKD. CDR3 size: 13 residues. Trimming removed 10 bases at V and 3 bases at J, with 14 bases between. The CDR3 coding sequence is TGTGCCACCGCGTTTGGCGGAACAGATACGCAGTATTTT. Translation: CATAFGGTDTQYF.

This clonotype has just a few counts. The chain carries TRBV2 and TRBJ2-1; possibly TRBD1 or TRBD2 for D (5 bases each). Between the trimmed V and J ends, which lost 4 bases and 12 bases, there was a span of 13 bases. The CDR3 is made up of 12 amino acids. CDR1 and CDR2 (germline): SNHLY, FYNNEI. CDR3 DNA sequence: TGTGCCAGCAGTGTAGGTCGGGGCGGGCAGTTCTTC. Translation: CASSVGRGGQFF.

This clonotype has only a few counts. This CDR3 is CASSVWARRADEQFF. CDR3 nucleotides: TGTGCCAGCAGCGTTTGGGCCAGACGGGCCGATGAGCAGTTCTTC. This chain joins TRBV9 and TRBJ2-1; D is uncertain. V shed 2 bases and J shed 8 bases, with 17 bases lying between them. Germline lookup yields CDR1 SGDLS and CDR2 YYNGEE. The CDR3 totals 15 residues.

Ten or more counts support this clonotype. CDR3: CASSEIGIQGAHGYTF. The CDR3 DNA reads TGTGCCAGCAGTGAGATCGGAATACAGGGCGCGCATGGCTACACCTTC. V usage is TRBV6-1 and J usage is TRBJ1-2; weak D call: TRBD1 (6 bases). CDR1 and CDR2 (germline): MNHNS, SASEGT. This CDR3 has 16 amino acids. V lost 3 bases and J lost 6, with 20 bases in between.

V usage is TRBV12-3 or TRBV12-4 and J usage is TRBJ1-5; the D is unclear. V dropped 0 bases and J dropped 4 bases, with 10 bases sitting between them. The length of the CDR3 is 15 residues. The CDR3 sequence: CASSLAAGRNQPQHF. DNA of the CDR3: TGTGCCAGCAGTTTAGCAGCGGGTCGAAATCAGCCCCAGCATTTT.

V and J are TRBV27 and TRBJ2-7, with D possibly being TRBD2 (5 bases). Germline values: CDR1 MNHEY, CDR2 SMNVEV (reference sequence). This CDR3 is 13 amino acids long. Between the trimmed V and J ends, which lost 4 bases and 5 bases, there was a span of 12 bases. CDR3 sequence (DNA): TGTGCCAGCAGTTGGTCGGGATCCAACGAGCAGTACTTC. It is translated as CASSWSGSNEQYF.

In this sample, this clonotype turned up once. The chain uses TRBV20-1 and TRBJ2-5, with a tentative D call TRBD1 (7 bases). The V end lost 5 bases, the J end lost 0 bases, and 16 bases lay between the germline ends. This CDR3 spans 15 amino acids. Germline values: CDR1 DFQATT, CDR2 SNEGSKA (reference sequence). CDR3 in amino acids: CSARAAGQYQETQYF. CDR3 sequence (DNA): TGCAGTGCTCGAGCGGCGGGACAGTACCAAGAGACCCAGTACTTC.

This clonotype has more than one count but fewer than ten. The rearrangement joins TRBV28 to TRBJ2-5; TRBD1 might be the D (5 bases). V dropped 5 bases and J dropped 1 base, with 17 bases sitting between them. This CDR3 contains 16 residues. Germline V gives CDR1 MDHEN, CDR2 SYDVKM. The CDR3 spells CASSPRPGQGQETQYF. The CDR3 DNA follows: TGTGCCAGCAGTCCCCGGCCAGGGCAAGGCCAAGAGACCCAGTACTTC.

The V gene is TRBV12-3 or TRBV12-4, the J gene TRBJ2-5; possible D gene TRBD2, 6 bases. This CDR3 has 14 amino acids. The V gene lost 5 bases and the J gene lost 2 bases, with 12 bases spanning the gap. CDR3 residues: CASSMGGLQETQYF. Here the CDR3 DNA reads TGTGCCAGCAGTATGGGAGGATTACAAGAGACCCAGTACTTC.

This clonotype was seen only a few times. The chain combines TRBV20-1 with TRBJ2-5; D not certain. V lost 3 bases and J lost 1, with 9 bases in between. Germline V gene lookup returns CDR1 DFQATT and CDR2 SNEGSKA (reference sequence). The CDR3 is made up of 13 amino acids. CDR3 sequence: CSARWSLQETQYF. CDR3 DNA sequence: TGCAGTGCTAGGTGGTCCCTCCAAGAGACCCAGTACTTC.

This chain uses TRBV7-9 with TRBJ2-7, with D tentatively TRBD1 or TRBD2 (5 bases each). The CDR3 contains 16 residues. Trimming took 8 bases from V and 2 from J, leaving 22 bases between them. Germline CDR1 and CDR2: SEHNR and FQNEAQ (reference sequence). The CDR3 here is CASHAFRDVDTYEQYF. DNA of the CDR3: TGTGCCAGCCACGCCTTCCGGGACGTTGATACCTACGAGCAGTACTTC.

This clonotype was seen a handful of times. The chain combines TRBV6-6 with TRBJ1-2, with a weak D call TRBD1 (5 bases). V was cut by 4 bases and J by 2 bases, with 14 bases left in between. The CDR3 is 15 amino acids. Germline CDR1 MNHNY, CDR2 SVGAGI (reference sequence). Here the CDR3 DNA reads TGTGCCAGCAGTTCAAGCGGGACCTACAACTATGGCTACACCTTC. The encoded protein is CASSSSGTYNYGYTF.

This chain joins TRBV12-3 or TRBV12-4 and TRBJ1-6; a possible D gene is TRBD1 (5 bases). The CDR3 loop spans 15 amino acids. Trimming shortened V by 7 bases and J by 9 bases, and 19 bases separated the two germline ends. The CDR3 sequence is CASTPGGVLGSPLHF. CDR3 nucleotides: TGTGCCAGCACCCCTGGGGGGGTGCTAGGTTCACCCCTCCACTTT.